This T cell receptor (delta chain) was profiled in a study of delta chains in infants with herpesvirus infections. Study at large: A public fetal Vdelta1/Vgamma8 clonotype was sought in postnatally CMV-infected infants. General observations from the study: Among 15 to 20 CMV-infected infants, a few showed the public Vdelta1 clonotype. Later infection age appeared linked to lower public-clonotype frequency among Vdelta1 cells.

The CDR3 contains 18 residues. V was clipped by 4 bases and J by 0 bases; unmatched bases: 13. Germline V gene lookup returns CDR1 GEAIGNYY and CDR2 EKD. TCR cDNA was made from PBMC RNA with gamma- and delta-chain-specific primers. TCRdb fed the RT-PCR reads to CATT. The sample contains several hundred delta-chain clones, roughly a third of which appear only once. A note on this clone: Its target is unknown. This may arise from a read error, as a much more abundant clone is one base away.

Sequencing used peripheral blood, obtained at time point 2 of longitudinal follow-up. The J gene is TRDJ2, the V gene TRDV2, with 7 positions matching TRDD3. This TCR came from a human donor who was a Ugandan infant, either HIV-exposed or HIV-unexposed (not recorded which). CDR3 DNA sequence: TGTGCCTGTGAAGTACTGGGGAACACACCTCCTTTGACAGCACAACTCTTCTTT. Encoded protein: CACEVLGNTPPLTAQLFF.